The 9 T cell receptor beta chains below come from one sample, sequenced in a study of cytomegalovirus exposure and HLA in healthy donors. The PCR used 60 Vbeta and 13 Jbeta primers. Sequenced by immunoSEQ multiplex PCR; TCRdb stores in-frame clones only, minus some. The sample carries about 170,000 clones, 65% to 75% recorded once. Material for sequencing was PBMCs. These receptors originate from a girl between 5 and 17 years old in good health and CMV-seronegative.

The V call is TRBV19, the J call TRBJ1-4, with D perhaps matching TRBD1 (5 bases). Germline V gene data show CDR1 as LNHDA and CDR2 as SQIVND (reference sequence). V lost 6 bases and J 3 bases, leaving 11 bases between the germline ends. CDR3 size: 14 residues. The CDR3 sequence: CASSPGGANEKLFF. DNA of the CDR3: TGTGCCAGTAGCCCGGGGGGGGCTAATGAAAAACTGTTTTTT.

The rearrangement joins TRBV2 to TRBJ2-1; D is unresolved. The germline V gene encodes CDR1 SNHLY and CDR2 FYNNEI. This CDR3 contains 14 residues. The ends were cut back, 8 bases at V and 0 bases at J, with 11 bases in the middle. The CDR3 DNA reads TGTGCCAGCGAGAAGGAGCCCTCCTACAATGAGCAGTTCTTC. Encoded protein: CASEKEPSYNEQFF.

This rearrangement joins TRBV11-2 to TRBJ2-7; 9 bases agree with TRBD1. The CDR3 totals 14 residues. Germline loops: CDR1 SGHAT, CDR2 FQNNGV. The V segment lost 4 bases and the J segment 7 bases; nucleotides outside the gene matches: 8. The CDR3, as DNA: TGTGCCAGCAGCTCCCAACAGGGGGCATGGGAGCAGTACTTC. This gives the protein CASSSQQGAWEQYF.

The gene calls are TRBV2 and TRBJ1-1, with 7 bases aligning to TRBD1. Germline values: CDR1 SNHLY, CDR2 FYNNEI. V was clipped by 1 base and J by 8 bases; unmatched bases: 10. This CDR3 comprises 15 residues. The CDR3 DNA sequence: TGTGCCAGCAGTGAAGAAGGGGGCAAGGGGACGGAAGCTTTCTTT. Encoded protein: CASSEEGGKGTEAFF.

The V call is TRBV25-1, the J call TRBJ1-4, with D uncertain. V was cut by 2 bases and J by 7 bases, with 11 bases left in between. CDR1 and CDR2 from the germline V gene are MGHDK and SYGVNS. This CDR3 region has 14 residues. The CDR3 region is CASSEREGGEKLFF. CDR3 DNA sequence: TGTGCCAGCAGTGAAAGAGAGGGAGGTGAAAAACTGTTTTTT. Filled out from reference TRBV25-1 and TRBJ1-4, the complete variable domain reads EADIYQTPRYLVIGTGKKITLECSQTMGHDKMYWYQQDPGMELHLIHYSYGVNSTEKGDLSSESTVSRIRTEHFPLTLESARPSHTSQYLCASSEREGGEKLFFGSGTQLSVL.

CDR3 DNA sequence: TGTGCCAGCGGAACAGGGAAGAACACTGAAGCTTTCTTT. This translates into CASGTGKNTEAFF. The chain has TRBV6-5 and TRBJ1-1, with D possibly matching TRBD1 (6 bases). CDR1 and CDR2 from the germline V gene are MNHEY and SVGAGI. Deletions cut 8 bases from V and 1 base from J, with 11 bases between. The CDR3 has 13 residues.

The chain has TRBV5-1 and TRBJ2-7, with 9 positions matching TRBD2. The CDR3 covers 15 residues. With 0 bases clipped from V and 2 bases from J, the junction kept 3 bases outside the gene matches. Germline loops: CDR1 SGHRS, CDR2 YFSETQ. In DNA, the CDR3 is TGCGCCAGCAGCTTGGATGGGACTAGCACCTACGAGCAGTACTTC. Translated: CASSLDGTSTYEQYF.

V and J are TRBV5-6 and TRBJ1-6; unclear D gene. The V gene's germline CDR1 is SGHDT and CDR2 YYEEEE. There are 15 residues in the CDR3. V lost 3 bases, J lost 4 bases, and 11 bases lay in between. The CDR3 DNA sequence: TGTGCCAGCAGCTCAGCGCAATCATATAATTCACCCCTCCACTTT. It specifies CASSSAQSYNSPLHF.

The chain combines TRBV15 with TRBJ2-1; 7 nucleotides agree with TRBD1. Germline CDR1 and CDR2: LNHNV and YYDKDF (reference sequence). This CDR3 has 15 residues. Trimming took 4 bases from V and 10 from J; bases not matched to a gene: 13. This CDR3 reads CATSTAGTAVEEQFF. As DNA, the CDR3 is TGTGCCACCAGCACCGCCGGGACAGCCGTTGAGGAGCAGTTCTTC. Full variable domain (outside the CDR3, taken from reference TRBV15 and TRBJ2-1): DAMVIQNPRYQVTQFGKPVTLSCSQTLNHNVMYWYQQKSSQAPKLLFHYYDKDFNNEADTPDNFQSRRPNTSFCFLDIRSPGLGDTAMYLCATSTAGTAVEEQFFGPGTRLTVL.